This TCR beta chain was found in a study of OX40 agonist ivuxolimab in advanced cancers. Study-level background: Enrollees could have had prior anti-PD-1, anti-PD-L1 or anti-CTLA-4 therapy, which 40% to 45% had received.

Profiling relied on immunoSEQ multiplex PCR, and the TCRdb table lists in-frame clones only, not all of them. The sample consists of 90,000 to 100,000 clones, roughly four fifths of them appearing once. This clone was seen a handful of times. Deletions cut 8 bases from V and 0 bases from J, with 15 bases between. The CDR3 sequence is 15 residues long. Germline loops: CDR1 SNHLY, CDR2 FYNNEI. This TCR was sampled from an adult with an advanced solid tumor such as melanoma, head and neck, liver or kidney cancer. The J gene is TRBJ2-3, the V gene TRBV2; D is unclear. The sequenced sample was CD4+ or CD8+ T cells sorted from blood, obtained in a trial of the OX40 agonist ivuxolimab. The DNA for the CDR3 is TGTGCCAGCGGCGCCCGGAGAACTAGCACAGATACGCAGTATTTT. Residues: CASGARRTSTDTQYF. The whole variable domain, filled in from reference TRBV2 and TRBJ2-3, reads EPEVTQTPSHQVTQMGQEVILRCVPISNHLYFYWYRQILGQKVEFLVSFYNNEISEKSEIFDDQFSVERPDGSNFTLKIRSTKLEDSAMYFCASGARRTSTDTQYFGPGTRLTVL.